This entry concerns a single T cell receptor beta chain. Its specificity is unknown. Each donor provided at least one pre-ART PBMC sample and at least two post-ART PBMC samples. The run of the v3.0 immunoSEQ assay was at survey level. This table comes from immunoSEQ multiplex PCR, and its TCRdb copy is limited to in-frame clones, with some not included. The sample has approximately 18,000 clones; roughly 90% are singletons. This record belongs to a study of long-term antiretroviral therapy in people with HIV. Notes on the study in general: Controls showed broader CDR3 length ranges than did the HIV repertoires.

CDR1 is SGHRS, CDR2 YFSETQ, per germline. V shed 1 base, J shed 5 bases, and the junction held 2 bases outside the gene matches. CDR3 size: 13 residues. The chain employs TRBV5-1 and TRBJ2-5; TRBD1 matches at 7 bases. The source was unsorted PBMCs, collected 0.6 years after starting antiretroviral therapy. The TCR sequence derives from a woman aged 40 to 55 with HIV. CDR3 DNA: TGCGCCAGCAGCTTGAACAGGGGTGAGACCCAGTACTTC. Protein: CASSLNRGETQYF. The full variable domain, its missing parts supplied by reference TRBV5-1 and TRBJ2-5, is KAGVTQTPRYLIKTRGQQVTLSCSPISGHRSVSWYQQTPGQGLQFLFEYFSETQRNKGNFPGRFSGRQFSNSRSEMNVSTLELGDSALYLCASSLNRGETQYFGPGTRLLVL.